This T cell receptor (beta chain) is from a study of response to subunit inactivated influenza vaccine. Study-level findings and limits: The authors proposed limited new T cell recruitment per seasonal influenza vaccination.

As to this clonotype: Its cognate antigen is unknown.

From the RT-PCR reads, TCRdb called clonotypes with MiXCR, one entry per CDR3 protein. The data show about 520,000 distinct CDR3 sequences, 7.2% seen once. The CDR3 spans 13 residues. V was cut by 6 bases and J by 8 bases, with 19 bases left in between. From germline, CDR1 is DFQATT and CDR2 SNEGSKA (reference sequence). This TCR was recovered from a man aged 45-69 years who received an inactivated influenza vaccine. Here the sequenced sample was PBMCs from blood, taken around 2 years after vaccination. This sequence joins TRBV20-1 and TRBJ1-2; no firm D call. The CDR3 is CSARDPVLLGYTF. The DNA for the CDR3 is TGCAGTGCCCGTGACCCGGTGTTATTGGGCTACACCTTC.